The rows below give T cell receptor beta chains drawn from one sample of a study of OX40 agonist ivuxolimab in advanced cancers. TCRdb's copy holds only in-frame clones and misses some; the assay was immunoSEQ multiplex PCR. Of 55,000 to 85,000 clones listed, 90% to 95% are singletons. Sequencing used CD4+ or CD8+ T cells sorted from blood, obtained in a trial of the OX40 agonist ivuxolimab. These receptors all stem from an adult with an advanced solid tumor such as melanoma, head and neck, liver or kidney cancer. Both conserved end residues are part of each CDR3. Fields, in order: V gene, clone size, J gene, CDR3 protein. For some rows the clone size is stated as once, few or many, or as a class when expanded; others skip it.

V: TRBV10-1
size: NA
J: TRBJ2-3
CDR3: CASSEGTVWRGMDTQYF

V: TRBV10-3
size: NA
J: TRBJ2-2
CDR3: CAISEPDRARTNTGELFF

V: TRBV27
size: NA
J: TRBJ1-2
CDR3: CASSWGVGYGYTF

V: TRBV19
size: NA
J: TRBJ1-6
CDR3: CASSSGPDSPLHF

V: TRBV2
size: NA
J: TRBJ1-2
CDR3: CASSGLPLDDADGYTF

V: TRBV9
size: NA
J: TRBJ2-1
CDR3: CASSVGAGGLYNEQFF

V: TRBV27
size: NA
J: TRBJ2-7
CDR3: CASSLRVSYEQYF

V: TRBV11-2
size: NA
J: TRBJ1-1
CDR3: CASSLGVLNTEAFF

V: TRBV29-1
size: NA
J: TRBJ2-1
CDR3: CSVAGLRGNEQFF

V: TRBV7-8
size: NA
J: TRBJ2-3
CDR3: CASSLHLGGGTDTQYF

V: TRBV9
size: NA
J: TRBJ2-1
CDR3: CASSVRGGADNEQFF

V: TRBV9
size: NA
J: TRBJ2-5
CDR3: CASSASGGPQETQYF

V: TRBV27
size: NA
J: TRBJ1-2
CDR3: CASSGGNYGYTF

V: TRBV7-8
size: NA
J: TRBJ2-7
CDR3: CASSLTGADYEQYF

V: TRBV7-9
size: NA
J: TRBJ2-2
CDR3: CASSSPGTGDFGELFF

V: TRBV7-2
size: once
J: TRBJ2-5
CDR3: CASSLGRTNWETQYF

V: TRBV13
size: NA
J: TRBJ2-3
CDR3: CASSRNNNRGITDTQYF

V: TRBV7-2
size: NA
J: TRBJ2-5
CDR3: CASSLPPTQYF

V: TRBV7-9
size: few
J: TRBJ1-5
CDR3: CASSRTGAPSNQPQHF

V: TRBV9
size: NA
J: TRBJ1-6
CDR3: CASNVGRSPLHF

V: TRBV11-3
size: few
J: TRBJ1-1
CDR3: CASSPGWREGTEAFF

V: TRBV19
size: NA
J: TRBJ1-2
CDR3: CASSIRNYGYTF

V: TRBV6-5
size: NA
J: TRBJ1-5
CDR3: CASSPGGNQPQHF

V: TRBV7-9
size: NA
J: TRBJ1-2
CDR3: CASTQGIDGYTF

V: TRBV9
size: NA
J: TRBJ2-3
CDR3: CASSVTGGVGTDTQYF

V: TRBV10-3
size: NA
J: TRBJ2-3
CDR3: CAISGVRDPLSLAGGRVTDTQYF

V: TRBV4-1
size: NA
J: TRBJ2-1
CDR3: CASSHRGPTSSYNEQFF

V: TRBV6-1
size: NA
J: TRBJ2-7
CDR3: CASSEGLGRAYEQYF

V: TRBV27
size: NA
J: TRBJ1-2
CDR3: CASSWAETNYGYTF

V: TRBV9
size: NA
J: TRBJ2-7
CDR3: CASSVGGNAYEQYF

V: TRBV9
size: NA
J: TRBJ2-1
CDR3: CASSSARQGQYNEQFF

V: TRBV5-1
size: NA
J: TRBJ2-7
CDR3: CASSDSLAGAYEQYF